This T cell receptor beta chain was captured in a study of blood T cell repertoires in COVID-19. Study information: Sample material is recorded as cDNA or gDNA derived from T cells, B-cell-depleted T cells, or PBMCs.

In the authors' workflow: The assay estimated nucleated cells by amplifying reference gene primers. Assay: immunoSEQ multiplex PCR; the TCRdb copy retains only in-frame clones and omits some. V and J calls and clone size are those listed in that table; D and trimming were worked out from the DNA. The sample lists roughly 220,000 clones, approximately 90% occurring once. Looked up from germline, CDR1 is LGHNA and CDR2 is YSLEER. CDR3 size: 15 residues. Trimming cost V 0 bases and J 8 bases, with 11 bases left between them. Clinical history reported by participants formed the basis on which cohorts were assigned.

Sample: PBMCs or T cells enriched from blood (not recorded which). The receptor was isolated from a woman aged 25 to 39 who had recovered from COVID-19. The chain is built from TRBV4-3 and TRBJ1-6, with a possible D match to TRBD1 (5 bases). The CDR3 spells CASSQDQGWHSPLHF. The CDR3, as DNA: TGCGCCAGCAGCCAAGACCAGGGATGGCATTCACCCCTCCACTTT.